These 9 T cell receptor beta chains were sequenced from one sample in a study of lung T cells in sarcoidosis with Löfgren's syndrome. TCRdb processed the reads anew with MiXCR; each CDR3 protein has one entry. The sample consists of about 2,500 distinct CDR3 sequences, around 30% of them appearing once. The specimen was CD4+ T cells from PBMCs. The receptors come from a human donor with sarcoidosis (Löfgren's syndrome or another form), or a control subject (not recorded which).

This clonotype rates as medium-sized. The chain carries TRBV4-1 and TRBJ2-7; TRBD1 aligns across 7 bases. V lost 6 bases, J lost 1 base, and 6 bases stayed unmatched. Germline V gene sequence: CDR1 MGHRA, CDR2 YSYEKL. The CDR3 runs 14 residues. CDR3 region: CASSQPGQSYEQYF. The CDR3 region has the DNA TGCGCCAGCAGTCAACCGGGACAGTCCTACGAGCAGTACTTC.

V is TRBV2 and J is TRBJ2-3, with TRBD2 matching over 8 bases. CDR3 length: 13 amino acids. V shed 8 bases and J 3 bases; nucleotides not matched to a gene: 4. Germline V lookup: CDR1 SNHLY, CDR2 FYNNEI. The CDR3 region is CASGPSGTDTQYF. CDR3 DNA sequence: TGTGCCAGCGGGCCTAGCGGGACAGATACGCAGTATTTT.

About this clonotype itself: This may arise from a read error, as a much more abundant clone is one base away. V and J are TRBV14 and TRBJ1-5; D gene unclear. This CDR3 spans 12 amino acids. The germline CDR1 and CDR2 sequences are SGHDN and FVKESK. The CDR3 region is CANSHSNQPQHF. In DNA, the CDR3 is TGTGCCAACAGCCATAGCAATCAGCCCCAGCATTTT.

This clonotype was seen at least ten times. The V call is TRBV9, the J call TRBJ2-1, with a possible D match to TRBD1 (5 bases). Trimming removed 8 bases from V and 0 bases from J, with 15 bases in between. CDR3 length: 15 amino acids. Germline V gene data show CDR1 as SGDLS and CDR2 as YYNGEE. The CDR3 loop reads CASSSRQSSYNEQFF. The CDR3 DNA reads as TGTGCCAGTAGCTCCCGACAGAGCTCCTACAATGAGCAGTTCTTC.

This clonotype was counted ten times or more. The V call is TRBV18, the J call TRBJ1-5, with D maybe TRBD1 (5 bases). V was pared by 8 bases and J by 0 bases, with 14 bases between. Germline V lookup: CDR1 KGHSH, CDR2 LQKENI. The CDR3 is 15 residues long. CDR3 in amino acids: CASREGVYSNQPQHF. The CDR3 nucleotides are TGTGCCAGCCGTGAAGGGGTCTATAGCAATCAGCCCCAGCATTTT.

By sample share, this clonotype is medium-sized. This rearrangement joins TRBV4-1 to TRBJ2-1, with TRBD2 matching over 9 bases. CDR1 is MGHRA, CDR2 YSYEKL, per germline. The junction had 10 bases not matched to a gene; V was cut back by 3 bases and J by 7 bases. This CDR3 contains 16 residues. The CDR3 is CASSHLTGTSLNEQFF. The CDR3 DNA reads as TGCGCCAGCAGCCACCTCACCGGGACTAGCTTAAATGAGCAGTTCTTC.

This clonotype rates as medium-sized. The rearrangement joins TRBV7-8 to TRBJ2-2, with 10 bases fitting TRBD2. Per the germline V gene, CDR1 is SGHVS and CDR2 is FQNEAQ. The V segment lost 4 bases and the J segment 6 bases; nucleotides outside the gene matches: 8. The CDR3 length is 16 residues. The CDR3 loop reads CASSSGTSALSGELFF. The DNA for the CDR3 is TGTGCCAGCAGCTCCGGGACTAGCGCCCTGTCCGGGGAGCTGTTTTTT.

This clonotype ranks as medium-sized (0.01 to 0.1%). The chain recombines TRBV2 with TRBJ2-3, with D perhaps TRBD1 (6 bases). Between the trimmed V and J ends, which lost 2 bases and 6 bases, there was a span of 12 bases. The CDR3 sequence is 14 residues long. CDR1 and CDR2 from the germline V gene are SNHLY and FYNNEI. The CDR3 protein is CASSERDIVDTQYF. The CDR3 DNA follows: TGTGCCAGCAGTGAAAGGGACATCGTGGATACGCAGTATTTT.

This clonotype was counted at least ten times. A much bigger clone sits one base away, suggesting this may be a read error. The chain is built from TRBV18 and TRBJ1-1; D not certain. The CDR3 extends over 13 amino acids. From germline, CDR1 is KGHSH and CDR2 LQKENI. CDR3 sequence reads: CGSSPNLNTEAFF. CDR3 sequence (DNA): TGTGGCAGCTCACCAAACCTGAACACTGAAGCTTTCTTT.